The 4 T cell receptor beta chains presented below share a single source sample, sequenced in a study of post-analysis software for immune sequencing data. Broader study findings: When patients were compared with controls, a handful of TRBV segments were more frequent, TRBV5-6, TRBV5-1 and TRBV20-1 among them.

For these TCRs, the target antigens are not known. Incorporated into the TCR beta cDNA libraries were unique molecular identifiers, which served to reduce PCR and sequencing biases. TCRdb re-derived calls from the PCR reads in MiXCR, one entry per CDR3 protein. The sample holds 650,000 to 850,000 distinct CDR3 sequences, approximately 53% seen once. Sequencing was done on a sample of blood. All receptors come from a girl between 5 and 17 years old with multiple sclerosis.

This clonotype was picked up one time. The V call is TRBV15, the J call TRBJ2-3; 8 bases are a match to TRBD2. Germline loops: CDR1 LNHNV, CDR2 YYDKDF (reference sequence). The CDR3 loop spans 15 amino acids. V gave up 8 bases and J gave up 2 bases; unmatched junction bases: 9. The CDR3 region is CATGARGGPTDTQYF. Written as DNA, the CDR3 is TGTGCCACCGGGGCTCGGGGGGGGCCCACAGATACGCAGTATTTT.

This clonotype was seen just once. The rearrangement uses TRBV12-3 or TRBV12-4 and TRBJ2-1; 7 nucleotides align to TRBD2. This CDR3 is built from 16 residues. V was clipped by 3 bases and J by 2 bases; unmatched bases: 7. The CDR3 DNA reads as TGTGCCAGCAGTTTTCCGGCGGGGGAGGCCTACAATGAGCAGTTCTTC. Protein sequence: CASSFPAGEAYNEQFF.

This chain connects TRBV5-1 to TRBJ2-7; D unresolved. CDR1 and CDR2 from the germline V gene are SGHRS and YFSETQ. The CDR3 length is 15 residues. Trimming took 4 bases from V and 0 from J, leaving 14 bases between them. This chain's CDR3 is CASSLGGTISYEQYF. The CDR3 region has the DNA TGCGCCAGCAGCCTGGGCGGTACTATCTCCTACGAGCAGTACTTC.

There are a few counts of this clonotype. The chain employs TRBV11-2 and TRBJ2-1; D is perhaps TRBD2 (5 bases). Germline V CDR1 and CDR2: SGHAT, FQNNGV. Trimming removed 6 bases at V and 4 bases at J, with 10 bases between. The CDR3 is made up of 13 amino acids. This CDR3 is CASSRTPYNEQFF. The CDR3 region has the DNA TGTGCCAGCAGTAGGACTCCTTACAATGAGCAGTTCTTC.